This paragraph covers one T cell receptor beta chain sequence. Its target is unknown. TCRdb's table, derived via immunoSEQ multiplex PCR, lists solely in-frame clones and lacks some. The sample includes over 30,000 clones, 82% of them seen just once. This entry belongs to a study of OX40 agonist ivuxolimab in advanced cancers. Study findings and constraints: The study found among the lowest clonal expansion in partial responders at 0.1-3.0 mg/kg.

V lost 2 bases and J lost 2, with 13 bases in between. Germline CDR1 is MNHNY and CDR2 is SVGAGI (reference sequence). This CDR3 has 16 residues. The gene calls are TRBV6-6 and TRBJ1-3; no reliable D call. The source of this sequence is an adult with an advanced solid tumor such as melanoma, head and neck, liver or kidney cancer. The input for sequencing was CD4+ or CD8+ T cells sorted from blood, taken in a trial of the OX40 agonist ivuxolimab. DNA for the CDR3: TGTGCCAGCAGTTACGCGGACGTGATGGCTGGAAACACCATATATTTT. This translates into CASSYADVMAGNTIYF.